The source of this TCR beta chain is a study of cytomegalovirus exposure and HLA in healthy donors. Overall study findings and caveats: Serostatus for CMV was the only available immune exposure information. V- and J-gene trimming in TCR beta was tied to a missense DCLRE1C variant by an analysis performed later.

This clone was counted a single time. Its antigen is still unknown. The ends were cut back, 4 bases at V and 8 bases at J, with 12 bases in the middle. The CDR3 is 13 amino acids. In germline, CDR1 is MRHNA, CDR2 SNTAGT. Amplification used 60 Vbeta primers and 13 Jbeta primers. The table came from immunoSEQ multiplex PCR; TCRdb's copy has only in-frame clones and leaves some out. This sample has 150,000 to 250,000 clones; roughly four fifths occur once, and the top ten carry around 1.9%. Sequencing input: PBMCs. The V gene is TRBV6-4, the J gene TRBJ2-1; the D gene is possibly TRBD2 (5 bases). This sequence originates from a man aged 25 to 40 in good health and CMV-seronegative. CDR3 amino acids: CASSVWASYEQFF. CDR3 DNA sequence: TGTGCCAGCAGTGTGTGGGCTAGCTATGAGCAGTTCTTC.